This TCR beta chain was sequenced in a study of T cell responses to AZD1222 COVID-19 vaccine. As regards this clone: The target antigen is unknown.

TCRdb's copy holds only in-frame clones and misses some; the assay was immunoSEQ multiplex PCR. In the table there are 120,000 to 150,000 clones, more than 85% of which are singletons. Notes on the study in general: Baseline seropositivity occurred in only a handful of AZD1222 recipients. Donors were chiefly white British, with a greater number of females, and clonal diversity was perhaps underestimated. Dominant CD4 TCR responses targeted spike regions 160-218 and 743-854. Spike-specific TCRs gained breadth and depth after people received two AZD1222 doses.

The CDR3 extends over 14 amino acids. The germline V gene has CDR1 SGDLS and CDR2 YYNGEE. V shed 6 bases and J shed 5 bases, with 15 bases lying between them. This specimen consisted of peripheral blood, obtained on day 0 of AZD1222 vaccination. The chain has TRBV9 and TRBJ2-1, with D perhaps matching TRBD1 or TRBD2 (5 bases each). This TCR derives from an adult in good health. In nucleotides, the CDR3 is TGTGCCAGCAACGGGATGGGGCAGAACAATGAGCAGTTCTTC. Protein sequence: CASNGMGQNNEQFF. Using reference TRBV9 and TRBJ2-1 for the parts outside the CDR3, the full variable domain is DSGVTQTPKHLITATGQRVTLRCSPRSGDLSVYWYQQSLDQGLQFLIQYYNGEERAKGNILERFSAQQFPDLHSELNLSSLELGDSALYFCASNGMGQNNEQFFGPGTRLTVL.